The clone carrying this TCR beta chain has at least ten counts. What it recognizes is unknown. Ophthalmopathy cases met thresholds of Clinical Activity Score at least 3, NOSPECS grade at least 4 and duration under 3 months. It was 8.5 to 10 ml of fresh peripheral blood that supplied the PBMCs. Germline values: CDR1 SNHLY, CDR2 FYNNEI. V was trimmed by 5 bases and J by 10 bases, leaving 20 bases between them. The CDR3 has 14 residues. The data originate from a study of T cells in Graves' hyperthyroidism and ophthalmopathy. At the level of the study: Before treatment of any kind, peripheral blood was taken at initial diagnosis. Study outcomes and limitations: Most thyroid clonotypes expanded above 0.001 were also detected in blood.

Template material for amplifying TCR beta CDR3 regions consisted of RNA transcripts. An initial round of RT-PCR targeting the TCR CDR3 relied on the HTBI primer set. One entry per CDR3 protein, called by TCRdb with MiXCR from the multiplex PCR reads. This table holds some 350,000 distinct CDR3 sequences, around 15% found once. The sequence was obtained from a woman in her 40s with Graves' ophthalmopathy. The material sequenced was blood. The rearrangement uses TRBV2 and TRBJ1-1; possibly TRBD1 for D (6 bases). In nucleotides, the CDR3 is TGTGCCAGCAGTCTAGTCCCGGGACATTTCGGAGCTTTCTTT. This codes for CASSLVPGHFGAFF.